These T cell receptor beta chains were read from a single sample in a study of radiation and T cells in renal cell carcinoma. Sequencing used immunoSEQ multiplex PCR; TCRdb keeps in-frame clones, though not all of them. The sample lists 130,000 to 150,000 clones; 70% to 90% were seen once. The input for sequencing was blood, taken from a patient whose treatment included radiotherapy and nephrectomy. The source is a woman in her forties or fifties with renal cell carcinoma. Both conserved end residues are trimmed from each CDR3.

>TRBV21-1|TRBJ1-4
RSEKLF
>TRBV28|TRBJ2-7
ASSSVFLRSQY
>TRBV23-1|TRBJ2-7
ASSQKQYEQY
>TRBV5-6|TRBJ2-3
ASSLGPGGTQY
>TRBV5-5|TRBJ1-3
ASSLLRTVSGNTIY
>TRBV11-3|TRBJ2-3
ASSLGRGMDTQY
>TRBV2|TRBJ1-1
ASSLQEYTEAF
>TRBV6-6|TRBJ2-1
ASSFGAGASYNEQF
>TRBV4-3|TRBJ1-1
ASSPTGGRDSEAF
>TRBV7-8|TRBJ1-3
ASSPRHGTGNTIY
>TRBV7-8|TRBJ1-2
ASSLGRVSNYGYT
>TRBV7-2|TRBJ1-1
ASSFYRVMPEAF
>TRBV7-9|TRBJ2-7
ASTGWQGSNEQY
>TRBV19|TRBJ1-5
ASRPSGARNQPQH
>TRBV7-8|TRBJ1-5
ASSVRQGQPQH
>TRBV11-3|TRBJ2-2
ASSQDSVNTGELF
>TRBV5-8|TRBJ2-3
ASSLGGTQY
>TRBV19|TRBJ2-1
ASSIEPGLAGRVGQF
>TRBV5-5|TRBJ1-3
ASSLTLGGTWNTIY
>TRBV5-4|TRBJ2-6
ASAHKGGANVLT
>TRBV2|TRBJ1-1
ASSVTNTEAF
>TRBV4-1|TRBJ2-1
ASSQVAGGLRQF
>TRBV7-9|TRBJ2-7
ATQGDSDEQY
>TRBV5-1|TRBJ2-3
ASSSIAGGSVDTQY
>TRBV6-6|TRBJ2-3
ASSYRRGRGPDTQY
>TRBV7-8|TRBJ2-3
ASSPLSQHTDTQY
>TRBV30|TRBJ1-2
AWRYKGRSGYT
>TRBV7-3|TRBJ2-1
ASSLREGTRRTYNEQF
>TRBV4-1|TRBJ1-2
ASSRDRGPLGYT
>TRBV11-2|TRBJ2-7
ASSRLGIAQGEQY
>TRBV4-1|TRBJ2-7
ASSQDREYNEQY
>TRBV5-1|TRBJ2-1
ASSHGLAGGPGEQF
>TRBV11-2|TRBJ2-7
ASSLALGTEQY
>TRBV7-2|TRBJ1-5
ASSLGGQTNQPQH
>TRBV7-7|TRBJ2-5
ASSLGGLAGSETQY